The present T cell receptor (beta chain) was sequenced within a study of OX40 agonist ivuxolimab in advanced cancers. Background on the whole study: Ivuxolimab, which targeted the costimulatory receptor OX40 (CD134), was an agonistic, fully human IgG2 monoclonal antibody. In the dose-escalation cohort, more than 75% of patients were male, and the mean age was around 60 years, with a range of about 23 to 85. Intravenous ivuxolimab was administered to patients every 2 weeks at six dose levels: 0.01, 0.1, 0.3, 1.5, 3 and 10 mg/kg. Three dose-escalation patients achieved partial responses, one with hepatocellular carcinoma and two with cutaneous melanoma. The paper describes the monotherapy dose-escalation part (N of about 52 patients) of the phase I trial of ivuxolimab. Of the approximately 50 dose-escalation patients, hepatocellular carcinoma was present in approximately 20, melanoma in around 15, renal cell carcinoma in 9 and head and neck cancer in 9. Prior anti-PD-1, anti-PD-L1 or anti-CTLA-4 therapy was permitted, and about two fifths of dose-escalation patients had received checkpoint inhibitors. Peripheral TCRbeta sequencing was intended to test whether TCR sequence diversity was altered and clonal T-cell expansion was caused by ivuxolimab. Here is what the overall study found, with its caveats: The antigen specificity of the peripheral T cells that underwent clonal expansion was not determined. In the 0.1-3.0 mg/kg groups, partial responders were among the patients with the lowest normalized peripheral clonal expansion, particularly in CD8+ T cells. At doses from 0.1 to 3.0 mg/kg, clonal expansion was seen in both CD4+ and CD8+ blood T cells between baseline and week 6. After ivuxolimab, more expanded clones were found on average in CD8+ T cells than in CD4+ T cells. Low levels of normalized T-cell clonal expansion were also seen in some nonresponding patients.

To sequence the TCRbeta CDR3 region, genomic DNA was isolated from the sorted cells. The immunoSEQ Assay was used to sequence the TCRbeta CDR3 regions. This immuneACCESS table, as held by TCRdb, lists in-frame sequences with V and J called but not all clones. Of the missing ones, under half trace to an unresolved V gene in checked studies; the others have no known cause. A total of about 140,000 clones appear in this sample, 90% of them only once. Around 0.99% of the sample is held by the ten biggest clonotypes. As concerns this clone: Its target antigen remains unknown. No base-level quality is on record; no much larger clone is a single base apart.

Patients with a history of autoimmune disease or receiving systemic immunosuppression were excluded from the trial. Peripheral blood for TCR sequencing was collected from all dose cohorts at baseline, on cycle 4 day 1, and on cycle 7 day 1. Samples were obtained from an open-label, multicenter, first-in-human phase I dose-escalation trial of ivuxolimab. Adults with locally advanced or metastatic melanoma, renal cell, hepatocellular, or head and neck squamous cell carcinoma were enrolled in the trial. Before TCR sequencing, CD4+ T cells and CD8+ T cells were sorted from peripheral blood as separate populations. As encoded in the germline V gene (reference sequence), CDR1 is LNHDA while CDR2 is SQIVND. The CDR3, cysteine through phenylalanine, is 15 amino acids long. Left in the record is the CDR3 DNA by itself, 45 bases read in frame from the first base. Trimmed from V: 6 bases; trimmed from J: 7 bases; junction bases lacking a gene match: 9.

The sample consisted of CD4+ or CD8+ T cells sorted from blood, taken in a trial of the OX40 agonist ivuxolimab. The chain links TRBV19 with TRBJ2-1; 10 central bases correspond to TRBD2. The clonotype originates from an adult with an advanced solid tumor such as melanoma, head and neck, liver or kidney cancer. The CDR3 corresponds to CASSPTSGVRNEQFF. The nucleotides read TGTGCCAGTAGCCCTACTAGCGGGGTGAGGAATGAGCAGTTCTTC.